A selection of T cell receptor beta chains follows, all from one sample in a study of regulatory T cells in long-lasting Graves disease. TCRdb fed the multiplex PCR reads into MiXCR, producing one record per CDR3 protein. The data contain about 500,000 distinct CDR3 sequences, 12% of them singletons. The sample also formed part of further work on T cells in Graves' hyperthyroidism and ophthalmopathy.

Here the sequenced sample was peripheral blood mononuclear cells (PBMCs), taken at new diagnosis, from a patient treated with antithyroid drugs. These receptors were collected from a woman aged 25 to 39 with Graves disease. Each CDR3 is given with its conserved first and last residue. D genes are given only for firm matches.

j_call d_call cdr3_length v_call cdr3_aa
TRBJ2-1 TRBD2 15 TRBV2 CASSASGRERNEQFF
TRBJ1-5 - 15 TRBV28 CASRTDGEGNQPQHF
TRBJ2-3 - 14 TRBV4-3 CAGSQGAGGDTQYF
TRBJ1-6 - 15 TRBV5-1 CASSLEGTGGTPLHF
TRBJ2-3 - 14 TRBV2 CASTGGAGTDTQYF
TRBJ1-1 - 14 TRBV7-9 CASSLKLPNTEAFF
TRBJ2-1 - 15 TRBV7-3 CASSPGQGRVNEQFF
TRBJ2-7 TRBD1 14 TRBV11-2 CASSFGQGAGEQYF
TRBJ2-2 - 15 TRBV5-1 CASSKSLGRTGELFF
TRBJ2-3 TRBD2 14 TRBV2 CQTRAGEATDTQYF
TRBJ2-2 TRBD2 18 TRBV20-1 CSARDRLAGDVNTGELFF
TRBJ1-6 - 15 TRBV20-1 CSARGGDSYNSPLHF
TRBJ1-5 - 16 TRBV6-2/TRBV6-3 CASSYGRPGRNQPQHF
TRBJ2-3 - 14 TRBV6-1 CASIRKTGTDTQYF
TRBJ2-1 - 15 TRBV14 CASSQVPSSYNEQFF
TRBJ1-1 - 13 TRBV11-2 CASSSQVNTEAFF
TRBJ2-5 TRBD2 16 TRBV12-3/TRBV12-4 CASSFGAGGPWETQYF
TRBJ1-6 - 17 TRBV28 CASSRYRAEVYNSPLHF